These T cell receptor beta chains were read from a single sample in a study of CD8+ T cells in alopecia areata. TCRdb keeps only in-frame clones here, not all; method: immunoSEQ multiplex PCR. Counted here are more than 200,000 clones, over 40% occurring once; the ten biggest clones make up around 2.5%. The sequenced sample was CD4+ T cells sorted from blood, obtained at approximately week 37, from a patient treated with tofacitinib. These receptors all come from a human donor with alopecia areata. Both conserved end residues are part of each CDR3. D genes are given only for firm matches. Clone size, where shown, is once, few, many, or a class for clones that have expanded.

D gene | clone size | J gene | CDR3 length | V gene | CDR3 protein | CDR3 DNA
TRBD2 | NA | TRBJ2-3 | 15 | TRBV6-5 | CASSYAGTSTDTQYF | TGTGCCAGCAGTTACGCCGGGACTAGTACAGATACGCAGTATTTT
NA | NA | TRBJ2-2 | 14 | TRBV6-5 | CASSQSPRNGELFF | TGTGCCAGCAGTCAATCTCCCCGGAACGGGGAGCTGTTTTTT
NA | NA | TRBJ2-4 | 17 | TRBV28 | CASSFSILGTGGFIQYF | TGTGCCAGCAGTTTTTCGATCTTAGGGACTGGCGGGTTTATTCAGTACTTC
NA | few | TRBJ2-2 | 11 | TRBV2 | CASTASGELFF | TGTGCCAGCACCGCGTCCGGGGAGCTGTTTTTT
NA | NA | TRBJ2-5 | 14 | TRBV15 | CATSRGASAETQYF | TGTGCCACCAGCAGAGGTGCTAGCGCGGAGACCCAGTACTTC
TRBD1 | NA | TRBJ2-5 | 16 | TRBV5-6 | CASSLLGQGALETQYF | TGTGCCAGCAGCCTGCTCGGACAGGGGGCTTTAGAGACCCAGTACTTC
TRBD1 | few | TRBJ2-3 | 14 | TRBV28 | CASTAGGGTDTQYF | TGTGCCAGCACCGCAGGGGGAGGCACAGATACGCAGTATTTT
NA | NA | TRBJ1-4 | 14 | TRBV29-1 | CSARTGLSNEKLFF | TGCAGCGCCAGAACAGGGCTGTCTAATGAAAAACTGTTTTTT
TRBD1 | NA | TRBJ1-2 | 14 | TRBV4-3 | CASSDRTGGGGYTF | TGCGCCAGCAGCGATAGAACAGGGGGCGGAGGCTACACCTTC
NA | many | TRBJ2-5 | 15 | TRBV28 | CASSPSLWGGETQYF | TGTGCCAGCAGTCCATCTCTTTGGGGAGGAGAGACCCAGTACTTC
NA | once | TRBJ2-1 | 14 | TRBV9 | CASSPRSSYNEQFF | TGTGCCAGCAGCCCCCGAAGCTCCTACAATGAGCAGTTCTTC
NA | few | TRBJ2-7 | 15 | TRBV14 | CASSRIRTGMHEQYF | TGTGCCAGCAGCCGCATACGAACAGGGATGCACGAGCAGTACTTC
NA | few | TRBJ2-5 | 14 | TRBV4-1 | CASSRGDVQETQYF | TGCGCCAGCAGCCGAGGGGACGTCCAAGAGACCCAGTACTTC
TRBD2 | few | TRBJ2-3 | 15 | TRBV6-5 | CASSRLAGHTDTQYF | TGTGCCAGCAGTCGACTAGCGGGACACACAGATACGCAGTATTTT
TRBD1 | NA | TRBJ1-5 | 13 | TRBV28 | CASAGQGPQPQHF | TGTGCCAGCGCGGGACAGGGCCCTCAGCCCCAGCATTTT
NA | few | TRBJ1-1 | 16 | TRBV14 | CASSQRPGTVNTEAFF | TGTGCCAGCAGCCAGCGGCCCGGGACGGTGAACACTGAAGCTTTCTTT
NA | few | TRBJ2-7 | 13 | TRBV11-2 | CASSLTGIHEQYF | TGTGCCAGCAGCTTAACAGGGATCCACGAGCAGTACTTC
NA | many | TRBJ2-1 | 16 | TRBV7-2 | CASSLKTGSSYNEQFF | TGTGCCAGCAGCTTAAAAACGGGATCCTCCTACAATGAGCAGTTCTTC
TRBD2 | NA | TRBJ2-5 | 14 | TRBV30 | CAWISSGIQETQYF | TGTGCCTGGATTTCGAGCGGGATCCAAGAGACCCAGTACTTC
NA | few | TRBJ1-3 | 19 | TRBV7-2 | CASTLPWDGRRDSGNTIYF | TGTGCCAGCACTTTACCTTGGGACGGCCGAAGAGATTCTGGAAACACCATATATTTT
NA | NA | TRBJ2-3 | 14 | TRBV28 | CANHRIGGSDTQYF | TGTGCCAACCACAGGATAGGTGGGTCAGATACGCAGTATTTT
TRBD2 | NA | TRBJ2-1 | 16 | TRBV14 | CASSQDRSGRGVEQFF | TGTGCCAGCAGCCAAGATCGGAGCGGGAGGGGCGTCGAGCAGTTCTTC
NA | NA | TRBJ2-7 | 12 | TRBV29-1 | CSVGQRSYEQYF | TGCAGCGTTGGACAGCGGTCCTACGAGCAGTACTTC
TRBD1 | few | TRBJ2-6 | 17 | TRBV2 | CASNPGQGAFGANVLTF | TGTGCCAGCAACCCGGGACAGGGGGCTTTTGGGGCCAACGTCCTGACTTTC
NA | NA | TRBJ2-3 | 17 | TRBV9 | CASSVGWLAASTDTQYF | TGTGCCAGCAGCGTAGGGTGGCTAGCAGCCAGCACAGATACGCAGTATTTT
NA | NA | TRBJ1-2 | 9 | TRBV29-1 | CSVAGGYTF | TGCAGCGTTGCGGGTGGCTACACCTTC
NA | few | TRBJ2-3 | 13 | TRBV11-1 | CASSLRSPGTQYF | TGTGCCAGCAGCTTAAGGTCCCCCGGGACGCAGTATTTT
NA | NA | TRBJ1-5 | 13 | TRBV2 | CASSDWENQPQHF | TGTGCCAGCAGTGATTGGGAGAATCAGCCCCAGCATTTT
NA | NA | TRBJ1-2 | 15 | TRBV29-1 | CSVFGPNLANYGYTF | TGCAGCGTTTTTGGACCGAACCTAGCTAACTATGGCTACACCTTC
TRBD2 | few | TRBJ2-1 | 13 | TRBV5-1 | CASSLWEGTEQFF | TGCGCCAGCAGCTTGTGGGAGGGTACTGAGCAGTTCTTC
NA | NA | TRBJ2-7 | 11 | TRBV29-1 | CSAGTDREQYF | TGCAGTGCCGGGACCGATCGTGAGCAGTACTTC
NA | NA | TRBJ2-2 | 18 | TRBV7-2 | CASSLLIQGLAAGGELFF | TGTGCCAGCAGCCTCTTGATCCAGGGGCTAGCGGCCGGCGGGGAGCTGTTTTTT
NA | NA | TRBJ2-7 | 14 | TRBV30 | CAWSRVSSTYEQYF | TGTGCCTGGAGTAGGGTCTCGAGCACATACGAGCAGTACTTC
NA | NA | TRBJ2-5 | 15 | TRBV29-1 | CSVVPGLTMGETQYF | TGCAGCGTTGTTCCAGGCCTAACCATGGGAGAGACCCAGTACTTC
NA | NA | TRBJ1-2 | 15 | TRBV30 | CAWSHTRRRGVGYTF | TGTGCCTGGAGTCACACCCGGCGGAGGGGAGTTGGCTACACCTTC
NA | few | TRBJ2-7 | 13 | TRBV7-2 | CASGRDRRTEQYF | TGTGCCAGCGGCCGGGACCGACGAACGGAGCAGTACTTC
NA | NA | TRBJ1-2 | 18 | TRBV7-9 | CASSLVFSGGRSAYGYTF | TGTGCCAGCAGCTTAGTCTTTTCGGGGGGCAGGAGCGCTTATGGCTACACCTTC